This T cell receptor (beta chain) appears in the sequencing data of a study of blood T cell repertoires in COVID-19. Looking at the study overall: T cells, B-cell-depleted T cells, or PBMCs provided the cDNA or gDNA that served as material.

The data were produced by immunoSEQ multiplex PCR, yet TCRdb's version contains in-frame clones alone and is incomplete. The sample includes 450,000 to 500,000 clones, around 90% seen only once; the top ten take about 0.7%. V was pared by 10 bases and J by 0 bases, with 3 bases of the junction left unmatched. Germline CDR1 and CDR2: MDHEN and SYDVKM. CDR3 length equals 14 residues. Input material: PBMCs or T cells enriched from blood (not recorded which). V usage is TRBV28 and J usage is TRBJ1-6; the match to TRBD1 covers 7 bases. This TCR was recovered from a woman younger than 35 who had recovered from COVID-19. CDR3 protein: CATQGGSYNSPLHF. The DNA of the CDR3 is TGTGCCACTCAGGGGGGCTCCTATAATTCACCCCTCCACTTT. The variable domain in full, with the rest retrieved from reference TRBV28 and TRBJ1-6, is DVKVTQSSRYLVKRTGEKVFLECVQDMDHENMFWYRQDPGLGLRLIYFSYDVKMKEKGDIPEGYSVSREKKERFSLILESASTNQTSMYLCATQGGSYNSPLHFGNGTRLTVT.